Below are 2 T cell receptor beta chains sequenced from a single sample in a study of somatic mutations in cytotoxic T cells in rheumatoid arthritis. Using immunoSEQ multiplex PCR, the repertoire was profiled, and TCRdb retains in-frame clones only, with some absent. Here the sample spans 18,000 or so clones, 73% being singletons. The sequencing sample was made of CD8+ T cells sorted from blood. These receptors were obtained from an older woman in good health.

The chain employs TRBV4-1 and TRBJ2-7; weak D call: TRBD2 (7 bases). The CDR3 is made up of 14 amino acids. In germline, CDR1 is MGHRA, CDR2 YSYEKL. V was cut by 5 bases and J by 5 bases, with 16 bases left in between. The CDR3 sequence is CASSGGAGSHEQYF. The CDR3 DNA reads as TGCGCCAGCAGCGGGGGGGCCGGGTCCCACGAGCAGTACTTC.

The chain combines TRBV7-9 with TRBJ2-5; 8 nucleotides line up with TRBD2. Germline V gene lookup returns CDR1 SEHNR and CDR2 FQNEAQ (reference sequence). Losses at the gene ends were 5 bases for V and 5 bases for J; bases not matched to a gene: 13. This CDR3 is 16 amino acids long. The CDR3 DNA reads TGTGCCAGCAGCCCGTCCGGGACTAGATTCAAGGAGACCCAGTACTTC. This sequence encodes CASSPSGTRFKETQYF.